This T cell receptor (beta chain) originates from a study of blood T cell repertoires in COVID-19. Study as a whole: The United States, Italy and Spain were the sources of the acute and convalescent COVID-19 samples. The cDNA or gDNA used as material had been derived from T cells, B-cell-depleted T cells, or PBMCs.

Per the original data handling: The assay estimated nucleated cells by amplifying reference gene primers. Sequencing used immunoSEQ multiplex PCR; TCRdb keeps in-frame clones, though not all of them. The V and J calls and clone size are taken from that table; D and trimming were inferred from the DNA. The data contain roughly 40,000 clones, approximately 79% of them singletons. The sequence was collected from a woman aged 80 or over with acute or convalescent COVID-19. The specimen was peripheral blood.

The CDR3 protein is CASSRGVEVAEAFF. In DNA form, the CDR3 reads TGTGCCAGCAGCCGCGGGGTAGAGGTTGCTGAAGCTTTCTTT. This rearrangement joins TRBV6-1 to TRBJ1-1; D is unresolved. V was shortened by 6 bases and J by 6 bases, with 17 bases between the two germline ends. The CDR3 is 14 amino acids. CDR1 and CDR2 from the germline V gene are MNHNS and SASEGT.